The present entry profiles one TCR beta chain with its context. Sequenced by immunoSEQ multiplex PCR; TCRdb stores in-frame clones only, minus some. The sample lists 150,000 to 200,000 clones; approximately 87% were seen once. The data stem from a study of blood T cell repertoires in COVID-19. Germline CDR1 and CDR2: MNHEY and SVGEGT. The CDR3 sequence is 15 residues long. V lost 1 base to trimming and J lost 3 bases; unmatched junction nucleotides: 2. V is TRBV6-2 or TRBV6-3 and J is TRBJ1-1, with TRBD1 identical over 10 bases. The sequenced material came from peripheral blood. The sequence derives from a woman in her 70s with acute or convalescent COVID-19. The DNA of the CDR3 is TGTGCCAGCAGTTACTTGACAGGGGGCTACACTGAAGCTTTCTTT. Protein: CASSYLTGGYTEAFF.